This T cell receptor (beta chain) is drawn from a study of early T cells in non-severe SARS-CoV-2 infection. At the level of the study: Chains were unpaired, as sequencing was done on bulk RNA from unsorted whole blood.

Concerning this clonotype: What it recognizes is unknown.

Molecules of cDNA were individually given unique molecular identifiers that were attached to them. Each CDR3 protein is one row after TCRdb ran MiXCR on the 5' RACE reads. The table records fewer than 65,000 distinct CDR3 sequences, approximately 6% of them present only once. The length of the CDR3 is 15 residues. From germline, CDR1 is SQVTM and CDR2 ANQGSEA. The V gene end was trimmed by 3 bases and the J gene end by 4 bases; junction bases not matched to a gene: 3. Study-level points and caveats: In VDJdb matching, anti-spike CD8 responses were favored while private and CD4 specificities went missing.

The receptor was isolated from an adult who was a healthcare worker with PCR-confirmed SARS-CoV-2 infection or an uninfected control (not recorded which). The V and J genes are TRBV29-1 and TRBJ2-3; TRBD2 aligns across 14 bases. The sample was whole blood, taken at baseline. The CDR3, as DNA: TGCAGCGTTGAGGGACTAGCGGGAGAATCAGATACGCAGTATTTT. Its protein is CSVEGLAGESDTQYF.